What follows are 28 T cell receptor beta chains derived from one specimen sequenced in a study of radiotherapy plus CTLA-4 blockade in lung cancer listed by TCRdb under 2018. Receptor libraries were prepared by the immunoSEQ multiplex PCR assay. Held by TCRdb, this immuneACCESS table contains in-frame sequences only and omits some clones. Under half of the omission traces to an unresolved V gene where checked; the cause of the rest is unknown. In all, the sample holds roughly 59,000 clones, and around 68% of those were seen once. Jointly, the top ten make up about 8.5% of the sample. Here the sequenced sample was peripheral blood, taken from a patient treated with radiotherapy plus ipilimumab. These receptors were taken from a human donor with non-small cell lung cancer whose response to radiotherapy plus ipilimumab could not be evaluated.

This clone turned up a few times. The chain carries TRBV11-2 and TRBJ2-5; 10 bases are shared with TRBD2. This CDR3 contains 15 residues. The germline gives CDR1 SGHAT, CDR2 FQNNGV. J gave up 5 bases and V 3 bases, and 6 bases lay outside the gene matches. The CDR3 nucleotides read TGTGCCAGCAGCTTGCTAGCGGGAGCCGTGGAGACCCAGTACTTC. Protein: CASSLLAGAVETQYF.

The chain joins TRBV6-6 to TRBJ1-1, with D possibly TRBD1 on 5 matching bases. The CDR3 length is 14 residues. CDR1 is MNHNY and CDR2 is SVGAGI in the germline V gene (reference sequence). Trimming stripped 0 bases from V and 5 bases from J, with 10 bases between. CDR3 sequence: CASSYSWGETEAFF. CDR3 DNA: TGTGCCAGCAGTTACTCGTGGGGGGAAACTGAAGCTTTCTTT.

This clone was detected a few times. The V and J genes are TRBV19 and TRBJ1-4; 9 nucleotides line up with TRBD1. The CDR3 is made up of 15 amino acids. After removal of 4 bases from V and 3 bases from J, the junction contained 3 bases not matched to a gene. Germline lookup yields CDR1 LNHDA and CDR2 SQIVND (reference sequence). CDR3 sequence: CASSRGTGSNEKLFF. The CDR3 DNA is TGTGCCAGTAGTAGAGGGACAGGGTCTAATGAAAAACTGTTTTTT.

This sequence joins TRBV28 and TRBJ2-2; 7 bases align to TRBD1. The junction had 5 bases not matched to a gene; V was cut back by 6 bases and J by 4 bases. The CDR3 sequence is 14 residues long. Germline loops: CDR1 MDHEN, CDR2 SYDVKM. CDR3 sequence (DNA): TGTGCCAGCAGACTTCGGGACAGCACCGGGGAGCTGTTTTTT. Translating gives CASRLRDSTGELFF.

The chain combines TRBV19 with TRBJ1-2; no firm D call. Trimming pared 3 bases from V and 5 bases from J, leaving 7 bases between. Germline loops: CDR1 LNHDA, CDR2 SQIVND (reference sequence). This CDR3 has 12 amino acids. CDR3 coding DNA: TGTGCCAGTAGTATGAGGGTTTATGGCTACACCTTC. Translated: CASSMRVYGYTF.

The chain carries TRBV7-2 and TRBJ2-7, with 9 bases lining up with TRBD2. The CDR3 runs to 15 residues. J was trimmed by 2 bases and V by 4 bases; bases with no gene match: 6. Germline V gives CDR1 SGHTA, CDR2 FQGNSA. The CDR3 is CASSSAASGAYEQYF. CDR3 sequence (DNA): TGTGCCAGCAGCTCCGCGGCTAGCGGGGCCTACGAGCAGTACTTC.

The chain joins TRBV19 to TRBJ2-7, with 8 bases identical to TRBD1. From germline, CDR1 is LNHDA and CDR2 SQIVND (reference sequence). The CDR3 totals 15 residues. Trimming cost V 3 bases and J 3 bases; bases outside gene matches: 7. CDR3 DNA: TGTGCCAGTAGTATCGGGACAGGCCCCTACTACGAGCAGTACTTC. Protein sequence: CASSIGTGPYYEQYF.

The chain combines TRBV7-9 with TRBJ1-2; TRBD1 is a possible D gene (6 bases). CDR1 and CDR2 from the germline V gene are SEHNR and FQNEAQ (reference sequence). The CDR3 has 13 amino acids. Deletions cut 4 bases from V and 5 bases from J, with 11 bases between. This CDR3 reads CASSSPGQYGYTF. CDR3 sequence (DNA): TGTGCCAGCAGCTCCCCTGGACAGTATGGCTACACCTTC.

This clone was seen a few times. The rearrangement joins TRBV5-1 to TRBJ1-4, with a tentative D call TRBD1 (6 bases). Trimming stripped 1 base from V and 8 bases from J, with 15 bases between. Germline lookup yields CDR1 SGHRS and CDR2 YFSETQ. The CDR3 runs 15 residues. The DNA of the CDR3 is TGCGCCAGCAGCTTGTCCGGGGGGCACGGGGAAAAACTGTTTTTT. It is translated as CASSLSGGHGEKLFF.

The chain has TRBV2 and TRBJ1-1, with a possible D match to TRBD1 (5 bases). The CDR3 covers 14 residues. Germline-derived CDR1 and CDR2 are SNHLY and FYNNEI. Trimming shortened V by 5 bases and J by 2 bases, and 12 bases separated the two germline ends. DNA of the CDR3: TGTGCCAGCAGTTCCTCGGGGGGAAACACTGAAGCTTTCTTT. Translated, it gives CASSSSGGNTEAFF. Supplemented by reference TRBV2 and TRBJ1-1, the full variable domain reads EPEVTQTPSHQVTQMGQEVILRCVPISNHLYFYWYRQILGQKVEFLVSFYNNEISEKSEIFDDQFSVERPDGSNFTLKIRSTKLEDSAMYFCASSSSGGNTEAFFGQGTRLTVV.

The rearrangement joins TRBV19 to TRBJ1-3; perhaps TRBD1 as D (6 bases). The germline V gene has CDR1 LNHDA and CDR2 SQIVND (reference sequence). V lost 5 bases to trimming and J lost 0 bases, with 17 bases between them. The CDR3 has 17 amino acids. The CDR3 DNA is TGTGCCAGTAGTTATTTCTTCGTGGGGGCCTCTGGAAACACCATATATTTT. Amino acids: CASSYFFVGASGNTIYF.

The V call is TRBV19, the J call TRBJ2-1; 9 bases fit TRBD1. From germline, CDR1 is LNHDA and CDR2 SQIVND (reference sequence). Unmatched junction bases numbered 10, after V lost 9 bases and J lost 4 bases. The CDR3 is 15 amino acids. CDR3 coding DNA: TGTGCCAGCCAAAGGACAGGGGAAGAGTACAATGAGCAGTTCTTC. Its translation is CASQRTGEEYNEQFF.

The J gene is TRBJ2-3, the V gene TRBV7-9, with D unclear. Germline values: CDR1 SEHNR, CDR2 FQNEAQ (reference sequence). This CDR3 is 15 amino acids long. Trimming stripped 1 base from V and 1 base from J, with 9 bases between. The CDR3 DNA is TGTGCCAGCAGCTTAGAGCGCCTTGGCACAGATACGCAGTATTTT. Translating gives CASSLERLGTDTQYF.

This sequence joins TRBV7-3 and TRBJ1-2; TRBD1 aligns across 8 bases. The CDR3 has 15 residues. Unmatched junction bases numbered 11, after V lost 2 bases and J lost 9 bases. Germline V CDR1 and CDR2: SGHTA, FQGTGA. The CDR3 loop reads CASSLDGQGARSYTF. CDR3 sequence (DNA): TGTGCCAGCAGCTTAGATGGGCAGGGGGCAAGGAGCTACACCTTC. The full variable domain, rest sourced from reference TRBV7-3 and TRBJ1-2, is GAGVSQTPSNKVTEKGKYVELRCDPISGHTALYWYRQSLGQGPEFLIYFQGTGAADDSGLPNDRFFAVRPEGSVSTLKIQRTERGDSAVYLCASSLDGQGARSYTFGSGTRLTVV.

About this clone itself: This likely came from a read error, as a far larger clone is one base away. This sequence joins TRBV14 and TRBJ2-2; D is unresolved. Per germline, CDR1 SGHDN and CDR2 FVKESK. Trimming left V 2 bases short and J 1 base short, with 2 bases between. This CDR3 contains 13 residues. The CDR3 sequence: CASSQQNTGELFF. CDR3 coding DNA: TGTGCCAGCAGCCAACAGAACACCGGGGAGCTGTTTTTT.

This chain joins TRBV7-2 and TRBJ2-5, with D perhaps matching TRBD2 (6 bases). The CDR3 has 15 amino acids. The germline V and J ends were trimmed by 0 bases and 0 bases, with 8 bases remaining between them. Per the germline V gene, CDR1 is SGHTA and CDR2 is FQGNSA. CDR3 DNA: TGTGCCAGCAGCTTAGCGGGGACTCACCAAGAGACCCAGTACTTC. Translated, it gives CASSLAGTHQETQYF. Complete variable domain (other parts from reference TRBV7-2 and TRBJ2-5): GAGVSQSPSNKVTEKGKDVELRCDPISGHTALYWYRQSLGQGLEFLIYFQGNSAPDKSGLPSDRFSAERTGGSVSTLTIQRTQQEDSAVYLCASSLAGTHQETQYFGPGTRLLVL.

This clone is a singleton in its sample. The V and J genes are TRBV9 and TRBJ2-5, with TRBD2 matching over 8 bases. This CDR3 has 18 amino acids. CDR1 is SGDLS, CDR2 YYNGEE, per germline. With 6 bases clipped from V and 0 bases from J, the junction kept 16 bases outside the gene matches. In nucleotides, the CDR3 is TGTGCCAGCACCACGGGAGGGGCGGGGGGACTTAACCAAGAGACCCAGTACTTC. Translating gives CASTTGGAGGLNQETQYF.

The chain combines TRBV4-1 with TRBJ2-1; a weak D match, TRBD1 (5 bases). CDR1 is MGHRA and CDR2 is YSYEKL in the germline V gene. The CDR3 runs 15 residues. V was cut by 1 base and J by 9 bases, with 16 bases left in between. This CDR3 reads CASSQVGARIGEQFF. The DNA for the CDR3 is TGCGCCAGCAGCCAAGTAGGGGCGAGGATTGGTGAGCAGTTCTTC.

The sample holds one count of this clone. The chain links TRBV13 to TRBJ1-4; 9 bases match TRBD1. After removal of 3 bases from V and 4 bases from J, the junction contained 24 bases not matched to a gene. The CDR3 is made up of 22 amino acids. The germline CDR1 and CDR2 sequences are PRHDT and FYEKMQ (reference sequence). For the CDR3, the DNA is TGTGCCAGCAGCTTTAGCCACACCCGGCCGGGACAGGGTTTCCGCGATAATGAAAAACTGTTTTTT. This encodes CASSFSHTRPGQGFRDNEKLFF. The variable domain in full, completed from reference TRBV13 and TRBJ1-4, reads AAGVIQSPRHLIKEKRETATLKCYPIPRHDTVYWYQQGPGQDPQFLISFYEKMQSDKGSIPDRFSAQQFSDYHSELNMSSLELGDSALYFCASSFSHTRPGQGFRDNEKLFFGSGTQLSVL.

V gene TRBV10-3 combines with J gene TRBJ2-6, with 9 bases that match TRBD1. With 4 bases clipped from V and 0 bases from J, the junction kept 7 bases outside the gene matches. This CDR3 is built from 18 residues. CDR1 is ENHRY, CDR2 SYGVKD, per germline. CDR3 amino acids: CAISADGQGSSGANVLTF. In DNA form, the CDR3 reads TGTGCCATCAGTGCCGACGGACAGGGGAGCTCTGGGGCCAACGTCCTGACTTTC.

The J gene is TRBJ2-7, the V gene TRBV6-1; no clear D gene. The CDR3 covers 15 residues. V was shortened by 5 bases and J by 3 bases, with 17 bases between the two germline ends. CDR1 MNHNS and CDR2 SASEGT come from the germline V gene. The CDR3 coding sequence is TGTGCCAGCAGTCTACGACAAGGTAGAAACTACGAGCAGTACTTC. Translated: CASSLRQGRNYEQYF.

The rearrangement links TRBV27 to TRBJ2-7; 10 nucleotides match TRBD2. V was pared by 4 bases and J by 4 bases, with 10 bases of the junction left unmatched. Germline values: CDR1 MNHEY, CDR2 SMNVEV (reference sequence). The CDR3 loop spans 16 amino acids. The CDR3 nucleotides are TGTGCCAGCAGTTCCCCTCTCAAGCGGGAGGGGTACGAGCAGTACTTC. It yields the protein CASSSPLKREGYEQYF.

This clone was counted between two and nine times. CDR3 DNA sequence: TGTGCCAGCAGCTTGGACACCGACACAGATACGCAGTATTTT. It encodes CASSLDTDTDTQYF. The V call is TRBV7-9, the J call TRBJ2-3; tentatively, D is TRBD1 (5 bases). V dropped 3 bases and J dropped 2 bases, with 9 bases sitting between them. Germline V gene sequence: CDR1 SEHNR, CDR2 FQNEAQ (reference sequence). The CDR3 has 14 residues.

This clone was detected only once. The chain has TRBV4-3 and TRBJ1-2, with 7 nucleotides matching TRBD1. The J segment lost 8 bases and the V segment lost 4 bases, leaving 16 bases of the junction unmatched. The CDR3 extends over 16 amino acids. The germline V gene encodes CDR1 LGHNA and CDR2 YSLEER. CDR3 bases: TGCGCCAGCAGCCGATCCCGAGATCAGGGGGTTACGGGCTACACCTTC. Translation gives CASSRSRDQGVTGYTF.

The V and J genes are TRBV28 and TRBJ1-6; 8 nucleotides agree with TRBD1. Germline trimming cut 5 bases from V and 10 bases from J; bases unmatched to any gene: 4. CDR1 is MDHEN, CDR2 SYDVKM, per germline. This CDR3 has 13 residues. The CDR3 loop is CASSTGGRSPLHF. CDR3 nucleotides: TGTGCCAGCAGTACAGGGGGTCGGTCACCCCTCCACTTT.

This chain links TRBV7-9 with TRBJ2-7, with no clear D. Germline V gives CDR1 SEHNR, CDR2 FQNEAQ (reference sequence). This CDR3 has 13 amino acids. Trimming left V 2 bases short and J 2 bases short, with 7 bases between. The CDR3 spells CASSLFETYEQYF. In DNA form, the CDR3 reads TGTGCCAGCAGCTTATTCGAGACCTACGAGCAGTACTTC. The whole variable domain, filled in from reference TRBV7-9 and TRBJ2-7, reads DTGVSQNPRHKITKRGQNVTFRCDPISEHNRLYWYRQTLGQGPEFLTYFQNEAQLEKSRLLSDRFSAERPKGSFSTLEIQRTEQGDSAMYLCASSLFETYEQYFGPGTRLTVT.

The chain has TRBV27 and TRBJ1-2; unclear D gene. The CDR3 totals 14 residues. Trimming pared 3 bases from V and 5 bases from J, leaving 13 bases between. Germline CDR1 is MNHEY and CDR2 is SMNVEV (reference sequence). The CDR3 loop reads CASSFGRERYGYTF. CDR3 coding DNA: TGTGCCAGCAGTTTTGGGAGGGAGCGGTATGGCTACACCTTC.

The chain couples TRBV7-9 to TRBJ2-7; D possibly corresponds to TRBD2 (6 bases). Trimming left V 6 bases short and J 6 bases short, with 18 bases between. The CDR3 is 14 residues long. Germline values: CDR1 SEHNR, CDR2 FQNEAQ (reference sequence). DNA of the CDR3: TGTGCCAGCAGGCCGGGAGTAGAGGGTCTCGAGCAGTACTTC. It specifies CASRPGVEGLEQYF.